These 6 T cell receptor beta chains share one sample of origin, sequenced in a study of blood T cell repertoires in COVID-19. Method: immunoSEQ multiplex PCR; TCRdb's copy keeps in-frame clones and lacks some. Of some 360,000 clones listed, around 87% were seen once; the top ten hold about 2.3%. What was sequenced was peripheral blood. The receptors here all came from a woman aged 55 to 70 with COVID-19, enrolled during active disease.

The chain uses TRBV5-1 and TRBJ2-7, with a tentative D call TRBD2 (5 bases). V lost 2 bases and J 2 bases, leaving 17 bases between the germline ends. Germline CDR1 and CDR2: SGHRS and YFSETQ. The CDR3 runs 16 residues. CDR3 sequence: CASSLPPWASPYEQYF. The CDR3, as DNA: TGCGCCAGCAGCTTACCTCCCTGGGCTAGCCCCTACGAGCAGTACTTC.

The rearrangement uses TRBV10-2 and TRBJ2-7; weak D call: TRBD1 (6 bases). This CDR3 comprises 14 residues. Trimming cost V 6 bases and J 7 bases, with 19 bases left between them. Germline loops: CDR1 WSHSY, CDR2 SAAADI. The CDR3 DNA sequence: TGCGCCAGCAGACCCGAAAACAGGGACGGGGAGCAGTACTTC. Protein product: CASRPENRDGEQYF.

The V gene is TRBV7-2, the J gene TRBJ1-1, with 10 positions matching TRBD1. CDR3 length equals 15 residues. Germline values: CDR1 SGHTA, CDR2 FQGNSA. V trimming: 5 bases; J trimming: 9 bases; junction bases outside the gene matches: 12. Written as DNA, the CDR3 is TGTGCCAGCAGCCGTGGGGGGGACAGGGGATCAAAAGCTTTCTTT. Translation: CASSRGGDRGSKAFF.

This clone has just one count. The CDR3: CASSLVGTSWGNEQFF. CDR3 sequence (DNA): TGTGCCAGCAGCTTGGTAGGAACTAGCTGGGGGAATGAGCAGTTCTTC. The V and J genes are TRBV5-6 and TRBJ2-1; possible D gene TRBD2, 6 bases. This CDR3 is built from 16 residues. V lost 0 bases and J 7 bases, leaving 17 bases between the germline ends. Germline CDR1 SGHDT, CDR2 YYEEEE.

This chain links TRBV19 with TRBJ2-3; 7 bases align to TRBD2. The length of the CDR3 is 15 residues. Trimming cost V 4 bases and J 0 bases; bases outside gene matches: 4. Germline CDR1 is LNHDA and CDR2 is SQIVND (reference sequence). The CDR3 sequence: CASSTGTTSTDTQYF. The CDR3 region has the DNA TGTGCCAGTAGTACCGGGACTACTAGCACAGATACGCAGTATTTT.

V usage is TRBV5-1 and J usage is TRBJ2-5; TRBD2 matches 8 bases. Germline lookup yields CDR1 SGHRS and CDR2 YFSETQ. The CDR3 runs to 15 residues. With 5 bases clipped from V and 3 bases from J, the junction kept 9 bases outside the gene matches. The CDR3 coding sequence is TGCGCCAGCAGGCGGCGGGGGGCGAGGGAAGAGACCCAGTACTTC. This encodes CASRRRGAREETQYF.